This T cell receptor (beta chain) was obtained from a study of T cell responses to AZD1222 COVID-19 vaccine. Study information: Whether given at about 4 or about 12 weeks, second doses were pooled.

Overall study results and limits: Spike-wide coverage was observed for vaccine-associated CD4 TCRs, with dominant responses at 160-218 and 743-854.

This clone has a single count. Its antigen is not identified. Data came from immunoSEQ multiplex PCR; TCRdb stores just in-frame clones and leaves some out. The sample consists of roughly 100,000 clones, just over 85% of them appearing once. Deletions cut 3 bases from V and 3 bases from J, with 14 bases between. Per the germline V gene, CDR1 is MDHEN and CDR2 is SYDVKM. The CDR3 has 16 residues. The sequence was obtained from an adult in good health. The V and J genes are TRBV28 and TRBJ2-2, with a possible D match to TRBD1 (6 bases). Source: peripheral blood, taken on day 0 of AZD1222 vaccination. The CDR3 here is CASSLRNRAHTGELFF. Here the CDR3 DNA reads TGTGCCAGCAGTTTGAGGAACAGGGCCCACACCGGGGAGCTGTTTTTT.